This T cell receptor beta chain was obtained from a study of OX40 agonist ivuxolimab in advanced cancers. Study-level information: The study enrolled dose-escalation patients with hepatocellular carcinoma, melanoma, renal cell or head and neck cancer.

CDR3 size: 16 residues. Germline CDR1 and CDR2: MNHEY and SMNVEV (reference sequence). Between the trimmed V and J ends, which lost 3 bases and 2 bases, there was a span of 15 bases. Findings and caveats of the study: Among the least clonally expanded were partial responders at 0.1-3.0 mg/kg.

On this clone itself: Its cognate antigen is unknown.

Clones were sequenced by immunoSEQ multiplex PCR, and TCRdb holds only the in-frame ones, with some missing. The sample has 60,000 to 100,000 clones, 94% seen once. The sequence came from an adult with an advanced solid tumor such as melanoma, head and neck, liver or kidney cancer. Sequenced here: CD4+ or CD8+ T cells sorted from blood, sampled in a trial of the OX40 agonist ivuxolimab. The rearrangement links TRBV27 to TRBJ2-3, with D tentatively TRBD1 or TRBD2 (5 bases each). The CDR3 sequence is CASSFMGTSHTDTQYF. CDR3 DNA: TGTGCCAGCAGTTTCATGGGGACCTCTCACACAGATACGCAGTATTTT.